This T cell receptor beta chain was sequenced for a study of cytomegalovirus exposure and HLA in healthy donors. Trimming took 3 bases from V and 6 from J; bases not matched to a gene: 8. The germline V gene encodes CDR1 SGDLS and CDR2 YYNGEE. The CDR3 covers 15 residues. Produced via immunoSEQ multiplex PCR; TCRdb's table is partial and in-frame only. This table has 90,000 to 130,000 clones, almost 96% appearing once. The rearrangement uses TRBV9 and TRBJ2-2; 7 nucleotides align to TRBD2. The sequenced sample consisted of PBMCs. The clonotype was recovered from a woman younger than 30 in good health and CMV-seronegative. The CDR3 sequence is CASSGELALAGELFF. In DNA, the CDR3 is TGTGCCAGCAGCGGGGAACTAGCGCTGGCCGGGGAGCTGTTTTTT.